This TCR beta chain came from a study of shared clonotypes between healthy human individuals. Profiling relied on immunoSEQ multiplex PCR, and the TCRdb table lists in-frame clones only, not all of them. The table shows about 820,000 clones, with nearly 95% occurring only once. CD8 cells classed as naive were CD45RO-negative and positively selected for CCR7, excluding terminally differentiated effector memory CD45RA+ cells. V dropped 3 bases and J dropped 5; count of bases not matched to a gene: 0. This CDR3 spans 13 amino acids. Germline CDR1 reads MNHEY; CDR2 reads SMNVEV (reference sequence). This receptor was obtained from a man between 25 and 39 years old in good health. Sample: naive CD8+ T cells sorted from blood. The V and J genes are TRBV27 and TRBJ2-7; 11 bases align to TRBD2. CDR3 amino acids: CASSLTSGDEQYF. The CDR3 DNA is TGTGCCAGCAGTTTGACTAGCGGGGACGAGCAGTACTTC.